This T cell receptor beta chain was retrieved from a study of response to subunit inactivated influenza vaccine. This clonotype was seen a few times. V gave up 2 bases and J gave up 3 bases; unmatched junction bases: 5. Germline CDR1 is LNHNV and CDR2 is YYDKDF (reference sequence). This CDR3 spans 16 amino acids. TCRdb called the RT-PCR reads again in MiXCR, with one record for every CDR3 protein. The sample includes about 620,000 distinct CDR3 sequences, about 11% seen only once; the top ten take about a tenth. The specimen comprised PBMCs from blood, sampled on the day of vaccination. The chain carries TRBV15 and TRBJ2-1; 9 bases fit TRBD2. This receptor was identified in a man aged 50 to 60 who received an inactivated influenza vaccine. The DNA of the CDR3 is TGTGCCACCAGCAGAACCCGACTAGCGGTCTACAATGAGCAGTTCTTC. Translation: CATSRTRLAVYNEQFF.